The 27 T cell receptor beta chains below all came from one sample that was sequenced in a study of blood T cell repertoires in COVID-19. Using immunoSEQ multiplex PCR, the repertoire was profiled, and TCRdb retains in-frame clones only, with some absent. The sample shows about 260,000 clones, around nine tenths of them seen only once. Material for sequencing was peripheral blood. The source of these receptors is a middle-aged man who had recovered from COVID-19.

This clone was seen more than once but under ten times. This CDR3 reads CASSSIAGKNEQFF. Written as DNA, the CDR3 is TGCGCCAGCAGCTCGATAGCGGGGAAGAATGAGCAGTTCTTC. The chain links TRBV5-1 to TRBJ2-1, with 8 nucleotides matching TRBD2. Germline V gene sequence: CDR1 SGHRS, CDR2 YFSETQ. V lost 3 bases, J lost 7 bases, and 6 bases stayed unmatched. The CDR3 covers 14 residues.

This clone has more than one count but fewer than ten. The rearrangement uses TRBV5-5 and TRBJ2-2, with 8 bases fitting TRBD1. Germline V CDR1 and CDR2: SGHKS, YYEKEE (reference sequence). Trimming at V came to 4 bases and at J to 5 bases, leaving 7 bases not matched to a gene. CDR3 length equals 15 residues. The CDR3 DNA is TGTGCCAGCAGCCTAACGGACAGGGAGACCGGGGAGCTGTTTTTT. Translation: CASSLTDRETGELFF.

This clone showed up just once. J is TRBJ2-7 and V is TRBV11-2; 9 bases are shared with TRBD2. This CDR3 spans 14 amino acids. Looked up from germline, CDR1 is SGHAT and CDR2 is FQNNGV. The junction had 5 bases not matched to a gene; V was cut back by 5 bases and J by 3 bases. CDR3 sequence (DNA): TGTGCCAGCAGCCCTCTTAGCGGGGGCTACGAGCAGTACTTC. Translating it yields CASSPLSGGYEQYF.

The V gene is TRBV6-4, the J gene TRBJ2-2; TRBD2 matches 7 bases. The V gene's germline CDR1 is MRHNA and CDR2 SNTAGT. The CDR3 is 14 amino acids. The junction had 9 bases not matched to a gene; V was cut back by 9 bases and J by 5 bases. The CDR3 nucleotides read TGTGCCAGTCGCGAGCGGGGCAGAACCGGGGAGCTGTTTTTT. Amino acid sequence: CASRERGRTGELFF.

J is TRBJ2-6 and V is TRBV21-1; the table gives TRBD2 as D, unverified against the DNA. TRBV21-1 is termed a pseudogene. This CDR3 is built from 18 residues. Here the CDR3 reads CASSNKREEVAGANVLTF. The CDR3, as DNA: TGTGCCAGCAGCAATAAGCGGGAGGAAGTGGCCGGGGCCAACGTCCTGACTTTC.

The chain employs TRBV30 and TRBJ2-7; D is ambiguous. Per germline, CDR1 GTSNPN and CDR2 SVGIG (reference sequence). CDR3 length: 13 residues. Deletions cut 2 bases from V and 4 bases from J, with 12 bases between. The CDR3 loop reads CAWSRRVAYEQYF. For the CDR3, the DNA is TGTGCCTGGAGTCGTCGGGTTGCGTACGAGCAGTACTTC.

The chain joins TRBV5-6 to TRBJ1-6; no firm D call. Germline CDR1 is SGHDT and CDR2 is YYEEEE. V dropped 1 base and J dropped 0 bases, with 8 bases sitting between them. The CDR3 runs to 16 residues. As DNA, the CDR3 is TGTGCCAGCAGCTTGTTAGATCGCTCCTATAATTCACCCCTCCACTTT. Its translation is CASSLLDRSYNSPLHF.

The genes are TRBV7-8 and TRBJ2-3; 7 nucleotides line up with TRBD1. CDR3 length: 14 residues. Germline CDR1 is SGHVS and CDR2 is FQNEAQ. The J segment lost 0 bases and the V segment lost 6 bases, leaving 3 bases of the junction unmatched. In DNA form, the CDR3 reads TGTGCCAGCAGGCAACAGGGGAGCACAGATACGCAGTATTTT. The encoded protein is CASRQQGSTDTQYF.

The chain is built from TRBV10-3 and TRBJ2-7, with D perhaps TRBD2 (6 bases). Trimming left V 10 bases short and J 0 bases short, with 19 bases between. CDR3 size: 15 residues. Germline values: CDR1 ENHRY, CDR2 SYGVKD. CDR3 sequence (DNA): TGTGCCACCTCGCGACTAGGTAGCGACTCCTACGAGCAGTACTTC. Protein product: CATSRLGSDSYEQYF.

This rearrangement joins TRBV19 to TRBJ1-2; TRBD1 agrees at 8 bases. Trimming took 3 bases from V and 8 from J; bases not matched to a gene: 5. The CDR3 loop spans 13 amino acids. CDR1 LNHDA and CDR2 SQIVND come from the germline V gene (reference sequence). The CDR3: CASSIGPGGGYTF. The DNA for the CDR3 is TGTGCCAGTAGTATTGGGCCAGGGGGCGGCTACACCTTC.

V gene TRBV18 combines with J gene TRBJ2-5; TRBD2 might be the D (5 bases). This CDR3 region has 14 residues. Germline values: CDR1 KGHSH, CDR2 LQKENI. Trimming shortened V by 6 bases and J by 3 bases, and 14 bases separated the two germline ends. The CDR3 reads CASSPTSGEETQYF. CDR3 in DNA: TGTGCCAGCTCCCCCACGAGCGGAGAAGAGACCCAGTACTTC.

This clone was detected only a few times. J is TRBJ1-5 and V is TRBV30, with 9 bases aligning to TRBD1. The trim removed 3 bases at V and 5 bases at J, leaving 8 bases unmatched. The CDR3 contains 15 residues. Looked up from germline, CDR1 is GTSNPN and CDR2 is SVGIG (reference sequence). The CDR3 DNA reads TGTGCCTGGAGCGTAGGGGACAGGGTGGATCAGCCCCAGCATTTT. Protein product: CAWSVGDRVDQPQHF. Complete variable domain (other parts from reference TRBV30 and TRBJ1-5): SQTIHQWPATLVQPVGSPLSLECTVEGTSNPNLYWYRQAAGRGLQLLFYSVGIGQISSEVPQNLSASRPQDRQFILSSKKLLLSDSGFYLCAWSVGDRVDQPQHFGDGTRLSIL.

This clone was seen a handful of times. The CDR3 coding sequence is TGTGCCAGCAGCATAGGACAGGGAGATGCGAACACCATATATTTT. As protein: CASSIGQGDANTIYF. The chain is built from TRBV7-9 and TRBJ1-3; 8 bases are shared with TRBD1. Germline CDR1 reads SEHNR; CDR2 reads FQNEAQ (reference sequence). The CDR3 has 15 residues. V lost 5 bases to trimming and J lost 7 bases; unmatched junction nucleotides: 10. The full variable domain, in which reference TRBV7-9 and TRBJ1-3 provide the parts outside the CDR3, is DTGVSQNPRHKITKRGQNVTFRCDPISEHNRLYWYRQTLGQGPEFLTYFQNEAQLEKSRLLSDRFSAERPKGSFSTLEIQRTEQGDSAMYLCASSIGQGDANTIYFGEGSWLTVV.

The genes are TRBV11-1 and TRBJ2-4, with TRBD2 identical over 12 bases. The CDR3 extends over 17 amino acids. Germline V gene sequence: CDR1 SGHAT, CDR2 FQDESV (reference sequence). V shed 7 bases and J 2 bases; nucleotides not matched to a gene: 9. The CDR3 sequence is CASILAGGVSTKNIQYF. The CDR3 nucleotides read TGTGCCAGCATCCTAGCGGGGGGGGTTTCGACCAAAAACATTCAGTACTTC.

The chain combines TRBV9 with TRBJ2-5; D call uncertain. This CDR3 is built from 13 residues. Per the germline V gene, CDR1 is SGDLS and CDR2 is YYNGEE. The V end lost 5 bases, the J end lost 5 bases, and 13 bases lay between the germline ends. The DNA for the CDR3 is TGTGCCAGCAGGAAACCCCCCGCGGAGACCCAGTACTTC. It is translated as CASRKPPAETQYF.

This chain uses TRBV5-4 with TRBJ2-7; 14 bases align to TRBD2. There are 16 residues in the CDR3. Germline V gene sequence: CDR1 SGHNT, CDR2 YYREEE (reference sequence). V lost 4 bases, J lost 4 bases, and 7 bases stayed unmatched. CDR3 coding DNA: TGTGCCAGCAGCAGGGGACTAGCGGGAGTAGAATACGAGCAGTACTTC. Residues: CASSRGLAGVEYEQYF. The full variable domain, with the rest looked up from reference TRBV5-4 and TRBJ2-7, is ETGVTQSPTHLIKTRGQQVTLRCSSQSGHNTVSWYQQALGQGPQFIFQYYREEENGRGNFPPRFSGLQFPNYSSELNVNALELDDSALYLCASSRGLAGVEYEQYFGPGTRLTVT.

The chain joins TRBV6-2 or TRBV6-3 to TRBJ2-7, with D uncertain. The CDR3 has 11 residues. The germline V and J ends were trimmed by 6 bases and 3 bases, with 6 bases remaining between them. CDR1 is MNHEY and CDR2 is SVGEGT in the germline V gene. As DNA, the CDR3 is TGTGCCAGCAGCCAACTCTACGAGCAGTACTTC. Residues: CASSQLYEQYF.

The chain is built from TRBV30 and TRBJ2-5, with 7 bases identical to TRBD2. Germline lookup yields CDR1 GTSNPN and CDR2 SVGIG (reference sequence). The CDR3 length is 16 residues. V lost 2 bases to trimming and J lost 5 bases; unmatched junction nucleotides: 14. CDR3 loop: CAWSFFGGSTGETQYF. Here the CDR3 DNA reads TGTGCCTGGAGTTTTTTCGGCGGGAGCACCGGGGAGACCCAGTACTTC.

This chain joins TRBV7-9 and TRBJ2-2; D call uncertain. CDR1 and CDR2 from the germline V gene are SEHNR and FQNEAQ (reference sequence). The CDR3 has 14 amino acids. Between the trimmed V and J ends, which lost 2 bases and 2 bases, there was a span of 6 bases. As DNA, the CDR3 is TGTGCCAGCAGCTTATCTTTTAACACCGGGGAGCTGTTTTTT. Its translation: CASSLSFNTGELFF. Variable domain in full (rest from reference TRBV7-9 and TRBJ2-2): DTGVSQNPRHKITKRGQNVTFRCDPISEHNRLYWYRQTLGQGPEFLTYFQNEAQLEKSRLLSDRFSAERPKGSFSTLEIQRTEQGDSAMYLCASSLSFNTGELFFGEGSRLTVL.

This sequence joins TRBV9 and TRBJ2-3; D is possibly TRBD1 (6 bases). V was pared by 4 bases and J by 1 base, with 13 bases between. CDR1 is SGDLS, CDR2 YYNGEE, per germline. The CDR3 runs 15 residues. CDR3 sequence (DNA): TGTGCCAGCAGCCCCCCAGGGGTGGGCACAGATACGCAGTATTTT. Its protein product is CASSPPGVGTDTQYF. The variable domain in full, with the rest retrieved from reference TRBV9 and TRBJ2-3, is DSGVTQTPKHLITATGQRVTLRCSPRSGDLSVYWYQQSLDQGLQFLIQYYNGEERAKGNILERFSAQQFPDLHSELNLSSLELGDSALYFCASSPPGVGTDTQYFGPGTRLTVL.

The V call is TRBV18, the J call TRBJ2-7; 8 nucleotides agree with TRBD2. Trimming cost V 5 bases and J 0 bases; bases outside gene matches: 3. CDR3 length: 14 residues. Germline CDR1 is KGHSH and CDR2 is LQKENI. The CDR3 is CASSNSGNSYEQYF. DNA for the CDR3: TGTGCCAGCTCAAATAGCGGGAACTCCTACGAGCAGTACTTC.

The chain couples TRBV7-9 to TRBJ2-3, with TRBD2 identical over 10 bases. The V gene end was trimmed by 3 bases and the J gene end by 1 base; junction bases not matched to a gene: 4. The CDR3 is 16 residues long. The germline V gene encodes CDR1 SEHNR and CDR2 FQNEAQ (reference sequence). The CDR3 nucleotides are TGTGCCAGCAGCTTGAGGCTAGCGGGGGGCACAGATACGCAGTATTTT. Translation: CASSLRLAGGTDTQYF.

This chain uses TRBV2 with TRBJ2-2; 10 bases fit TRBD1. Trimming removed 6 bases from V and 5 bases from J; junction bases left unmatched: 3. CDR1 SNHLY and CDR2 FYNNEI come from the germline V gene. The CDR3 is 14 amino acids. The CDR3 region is CASRRTGGTGELFF. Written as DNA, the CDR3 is TGTGCCAGCAGGAGGACAGGGGGAACCGGGGAGCTGTTTTTT.

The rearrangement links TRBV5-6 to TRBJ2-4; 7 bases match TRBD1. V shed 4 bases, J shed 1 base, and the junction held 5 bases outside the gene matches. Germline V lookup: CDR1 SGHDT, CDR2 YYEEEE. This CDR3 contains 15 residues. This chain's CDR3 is CASSPLDRAKNIQYF. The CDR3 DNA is TGTGCCAGCAGCCCCTTGGACAGGGCCAAAAACATTCAGTACTTC. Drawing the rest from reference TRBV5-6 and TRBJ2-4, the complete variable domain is DAGVTQSPTHLIKTRGQQVTLRCSPKSGHDTVSWYQQALGQGPQFIFQYYEEEERQRGNFPDRFSGHQFPNYSSELNVNALLLGDSALYLCASSPLDRAKNIQYFGAGTRLSVL.

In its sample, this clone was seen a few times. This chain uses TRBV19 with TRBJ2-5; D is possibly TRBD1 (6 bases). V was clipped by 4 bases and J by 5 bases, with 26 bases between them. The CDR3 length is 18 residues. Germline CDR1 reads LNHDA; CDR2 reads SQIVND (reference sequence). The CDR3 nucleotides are TGTGCCAGTAGTAAAAAGCCCCCTACAGGGCATAGTAGGGAGACCCAGTACTTC. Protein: CASSKKPPTGHSRETQYF.

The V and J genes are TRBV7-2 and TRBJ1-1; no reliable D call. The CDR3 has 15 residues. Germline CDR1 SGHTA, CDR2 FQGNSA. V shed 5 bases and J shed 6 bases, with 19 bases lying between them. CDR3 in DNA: TGTGCCAGCAGCGTGCAGAGCGGGGTTGGAGCTGAAGCTTTCTTT. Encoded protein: CASSVQSGVGAEAFF.

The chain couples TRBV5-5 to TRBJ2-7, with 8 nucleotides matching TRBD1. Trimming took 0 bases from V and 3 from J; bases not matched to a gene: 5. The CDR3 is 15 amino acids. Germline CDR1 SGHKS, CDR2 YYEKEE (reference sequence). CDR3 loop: CASSLATGALYEQYF. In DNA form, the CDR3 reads TGTGCCAGCAGCTTGGCGACAGGGGCCCTCTACGAGCAGTACTTC.